These 29 T cell receptor beta chains share one sample of origin, sequenced in a study of T cells in Graves' hyperthyroidism and ophthalmopathy (dated by TCRdb to about 2019). Library method: multiplex PCR. TCRdb names Illumina HiSeq 2000 as the instrument used. The TCR beta CDR3 regions were amplified from RNA transcripts. For the first round of RT-PCR on the TCR CDR3, the HTBI primer set was used together with the Qiagen OneStep RT-PCR kit. TCRdb reprocessing: public reads trimmed at Q25 with fastp, clones called with MiXCR, in-frame beta chains kept. Every distinct CDR3 protein forms one entry, paired with its most common genes and DNA. The table for this sample lists 37,000 or so distinct CDR3 sequences; 50% to 55% of them were counted only once. Roughly a sixth of the sample is taken by the ten largest. Sequencing was performed on blood. Receptors were obtained from a man aged 40-49 years with Graves' ophthalmopathy.

The chain uses TRBV30 and TRBJ2-7; 15 nucleotides agree with TRBD2. There are 17 residues in the CDR3. V gave up 2 bases and J gave up 5 bases; unmatched junction bases: 10. CDR1 GTSNPN and CDR2 SVGIG come from the germline V gene (reference sequence). The CDR3 spells CAWSLVAGTSGRNEQYF. The DNA of the CDR3 is TGTGCCTGGAGTTTAGTCGCCGGGACTAGCGGGAGGAACGAGCAGTACTTC.

The chain links TRBV9 to TRBJ2-7; 8 positions match TRBD2. The length of the CDR3 is 14 residues. With 0 bases clipped from V and 6 bases from J, the junction kept 5 bases outside the gene matches. Germline V CDR1 and CDR2: SGDLS, YYNGEE. CDR3 region: CASSVEYGRAEQYF. The CDR3 DNA follows: TGTGCCAGCAGCGTAGAATACGGGAGGGCCGAGCAGTACTTC. Variable domain in full (rest from reference TRBV9 and TRBJ2-7): DSGVTQTPKHLITATGQRVTLRCSPRSGDLSVYWYQQSLDQGLQFLIQYYNGEERAKGNILERFSAQQFPDLHSELNLSSLELGDSALYFCASSVEYGRAEQYFGPGTRLTVT.

This clonotype was seen ten or more times. CDR3 coding DNA: TGTGCCAGCAAACCCCCTTGGCAGGGTCCCGGGGAGCTGTTTTTT. Protein product: CASKPPWQGPGELFF. This chain uses TRBV12-3 or TRBV12-4 with TRBJ2-2, with D possibly TRBD1 on 5 matching bases. This CDR3 comprises 15 residues. V lost 7 bases and J 6 bases, leaving 18 bases between the germline ends.

V is TRBV6-5 and J is TRBJ2-5, with D possibly being TRBD1 (5 bases). CDR3 length: 14 amino acids. From germline, CDR1 is MNHEY and CDR2 SVGAGI. V was cut by 4 bases and J by 5 bases, with 14 bases left in between. The DNA for the CDR3 is TGTGCCAGCAGTTCGACAGTGGGCGCCGAGACCCAGTACTTC. As protein: CASSSTVGAETQYF.

Ten or more counts support this clonotype. This rearrangement joins TRBV5-6 to TRBJ1-3; D remains unclear. Germline V lookup: CDR1 SGHDT, CDR2 YYEEEE. The V end was cut by 0 bases, the J end by 0 bases, with 7 bases between. The CDR3 is made up of 15 amino acids. The CDR3 loop reads CASSLVDSSGNTIYF. The CDR3 DNA sequence: TGTGCCAGCAGCTTGGTAGACTCCTCTGGAAACACCATATATTTT.

This clonotype is termed medium-sized. The rearrangement links TRBV7-3 to TRBJ1-6; D uncertain. This CDR3 has 13 amino acids. Germline V CDR1 and CDR2: SGHTA, FQGTGA. Trimming took 1 base from V and 10 from J, leaving 8 bases between them. The CDR3 DNA is TGTGCCAGCAGCTTAAATCGGGCGTCACCCCTCCACTTT. It yields the protein CASSLNRASPLHF.

This clonotype was detected many times. The V call is TRBV5-1, the J call TRBJ1-3; D remains unclear. The V end was cut by 1 base, the J end by 4 bases, with 18 bases between. CDR1 SGHRS and CDR2 YFSETQ come from the germline V gene. This CDR3 has 17 residues. CDR3 in amino acids: CASSLSPRAEEGNTIYF. CDR3 in DNA: TGCGCCAGCAGCTTGTCACCGCGGGCAGAAGAAGGAAACACCATATATTTT.

This clonotype was picked up many times. The rearrangement joins TRBV7-3 to TRBJ2-5; D remains unclear. CDR1 and CDR2 from the germline V gene are SGHTA and FQGTGA. V lost 0 bases to trimming and J lost 5 bases, with 10 bases between them. The CDR3 contains 14 residues. The CDR3 loop is CASSLTRSLETQYF. CDR3 in DNA: TGTGCCAGCAGCTTAACCCGCTCATTGGAGACCCAGTACTTC.

The V gene is TRBV11-2, the J gene TRBJ1-2; D is unclear. This CDR3 has 9 residues. The ends were cut back, 4 bases at V and 8 bases at J, with 2 bases in the middle. CDR1 is SGHAT and CDR2 is FQNNGV in the germline V gene. The CDR3: CASSSGYTF. In DNA form, the CDR3 reads TGTGCCAGCAGCTCCGGCTACACCTTC. Full variable domain (outside the CDR3, taken from reference TRBV11-2 and TRBJ1-2): EAGVAQSPRYKIIEKRQSVAFWCNPISGHATLYWYQQILGQGPKLLIQFQNNGVVDDSQLPKDRFSAERLKGVDSTLKIQPAKLEDSAVYLCASSSGYTFGSGTRLTVV.

This clonotype was detected many times. The rearrangement links TRBV7-9 to TRBJ2-6; D is perhaps TRBD2 (6 bases). Looked up from germline, CDR1 is SEHNR and CDR2 is FQNEAQ (reference sequence). V dropped 2 bases and J dropped 0 bases, with 8 bases sitting between them. The CDR3 sequence is 16 residues long. DNA for the CDR3: TGTGCCAGCAGCTTACAGGGAGGCTCTGGGGCCAACGTCCTGACTTTC. Amino acids: CASSLQGGSGANVLTF.

This clonotype was recorded many times. The J gene is TRBJ1-1, the V gene TRBV29-1, with TRBD1 matching over 7 bases. Germline V gene sequence: CDR1 SQVTM, CDR2 ANQGSEA. This CDR3 is 13 amino acids long. V lost 7 bases, J lost 5 bases, and 10 bases stayed unmatched. DNA for the CDR3: TGCAGCGCCAACCCGACAGGGAAGACTGAAGCTTTCTTT. It yields the protein CSANPTGKTEAFF.

This clonotype showed up many times. The chain has TRBV4-1 and TRBJ2-3; 7 positions match TRBD2. CDR3 size: 14 residues. CDR1 and CDR2 (germline): MGHRA, YSYEKL. V trimming: 2 bases; J trimming: 6 bases; junction bases outside the gene matches: 5. CDR3 loop: CASSQWQGGDTQYF. In DNA, the CDR3 is TGCGCCAGCAGCCAATGGCAGGGAGGGGATACGCAGTATTTT.

This clonotype was detected ten times or more. The chain joins TRBV9 to TRBJ2-1; D gene unclear. CDR3 size: 16 residues. The V gene lost 3 bases and the J gene lost 0 bases, with 13 bases spanning the gap. The V gene's germline CDR1 is SGDLS and CDR2 YYNGEE. CDR3 DNA: TGTGCCAGCAGCGCCGGCCGCAGCCGCTCCTACAATGAGCAGTTCTTC. Amino acid sequence: CASSAGRSRSYNEQFF.

This clonotype was seen repeatedly, ten times or more. The V call is TRBV6-6, the J call TRBJ2-7; D remains ambiguous. CDR1 MNHNY and CDR2 SVGAGI come from the germline V gene (reference sequence). The CDR3 has 13 residues. Trimming cost V 0 bases and J 2 bases, with 5 bases left between them. Here the CDR3 reads CASSYSLTYEQYF. DNA for the CDR3: TGTGCCAGCAGTTACTCCCTAACCTACGAGCAGTACTTC.

This clonotype has ten or more counts. CDR3 region: CASSLGGAETQYF. DNA for the CDR3: TGCGCCAGCAGCCTCGGGGGGGCCGAGACCCAGTACTTC. V gene TRBV5-1 combines with J gene TRBJ2-5; 8 bases are shared with TRBD2. Looked up from germline, CDR1 is SGHRS and CDR2 is YFSETQ. This CDR3 spans 13 amino acids. Unmatched junction bases numbered 4, after V lost 4 bases and J lost 5 bases.

As regards this clonotype: The junction departs from germline at one end; a sequencing error may be responsible. This chain joins TRBV10-1 and TRBJ2-5; 7 bases map to TRBD1. The CDR3 sequence is 16 residues long. Germline V gene data show CDR1 as WNHNN and CDR2 as SYGVQD (reference sequence). CDR3: CASSESPGTAQGTQYF. The CDR3 DNA is TGCGCCAGCAGTGAGTCTCCAGGGACAGCCCAAGGGACCCAGTACTTC.

This clonotype was counted once. The chain recombines TRBV2 with TRBJ2-7; 10 bases map to TRBD1. The V segment lost 4 bases and the J segment 3 bases; nucleotides outside the gene matches: 6. The CDR3 has 15 residues. CDR1 is SNHLY and CDR2 is FYNNEI in the germline V gene. The CDR3 here is CASSGTGGTNYEQYF. Written as DNA, the CDR3 is TGTGCCAGCAGTGGGACAGGGGGGACTAACTACGAGCAGTACTTC.

The rearrangement links TRBV29-1 to TRBJ1-4; 10 nucleotides match TRBD1. There are 15 residues in the CDR3. Germline V gene sequence: CDR1 SQVTM, CDR2 ANQGSEA. Trimming took 5 bases from V and 1 from J; bases not matched to a gene: 4. The CDR3 here is CSVTTGGGTNEKLFF. In DNA, the CDR3 is TGCAGCGTTACGACAGGGGGCGGAACTAATGAAAAACTGTTTTTT.

Concerning this clonotype itself: Mismatch with germline at one junction end may stem from a read error. Here the CDR3 reads CASSSGRGPQETQYF. The CDR3 DNA sequence: TGTGCTAGCAGCTCGGGTCGGGGTCCGCAAGAGACCCAGTACTTC. V and J are TRBV7-7 and TRBJ2-5; D is possibly TRBD2 (5 bases). Looked up from germline, CDR1 is SSHAT and CDR2 is FNYEAQ (reference sequence). The CDR3 sequence is 15 residues long.

This clonotype was detected once. J is TRBJ2-2 and V is TRBV24-1; TRBD1 might be the D (5 bases). The germline V and J ends were trimmed by 0 bases and 5 bases, with 12 bases remaining between them. Germline V gene lookup returns CDR1 KGHDR and CDR2 SFDVKD. CDR3 length equals 16 residues. The CDR3 reads CATSDLQGSFTGELFF. In DNA form, the CDR3 reads TGTGCCACCAGTGATTTGCAGGGATCCTTTACCGGGGAGCTGTTTTTT.

This clonotype has ten or more counts. The chain combines TRBV20-1 with TRBJ1-1, with 8 bases aligning to TRBD1. CDR1 and CDR2 (germline): DFQATT, SNEGSKA (reference sequence). V lost 0 bases and J lost 11; bases outside the gene matches: 11. The CDR3 has 14 residues. The CDR3 protein is CSARETQGARAAFF. DNA for the CDR3: TGCAGTGCTAGAGAAACGCAGGGGGCAAGGGCCGCTTTCTTT.

Concerning this clonotype: A read error may account for a junction end that differs from germline. The chain employs TRBV7-8 and TRBJ2-6, with a possible D match to TRBD1 (6 bases). This CDR3 comprises 13 residues. From germline, CDR1 is SGHVS and CDR2 FQNEAQ. CDR3 amino acids: CASSSTRRDTEAF. Here the CDR3 DNA reads TGTGCCAGCAGCTCCACGCGAAGGGACACTGAAGCTTTC. The whole variable domain, remainder taken from reference TRBV7-8 and TRBJ2-6, is GAGVSQSPRYKVAKRGQDVALRCDPISGHVSLFWYQQALGQGPEFLTYFQNEAQLDKSGLPSDRFFAERPEGSVSTLKIQRTQQEDSAVYLCASSSTRRDTEAFGAGSRLTVL.

In this sample, this clonotype is medium-sized. The chain has TRBV7-6 and TRBJ2-7, with 9 bases lining up with TRBD1. Unmatched junction bases numbered 15, after V lost 5 bases and J lost 7 bases. CDR1 is SGHVS, CDR2 FNYEAQ, per germline. The CDR3 consists of 16 residues. The CDR3 DNA reads TGTGCCAGCAGCCTATACCAGCCGGGACAGGGAGGTGAGCAGTACTTC. Protein sequence: CASSLYQPGQGGEQYF.

The genes are TRBV6-1 and TRBJ2-7, with D possibly matching TRBD2 (5 bases). Trimming removed 7 bases from V and 2 bases from J, with 21 bases in between. Germline V lookup: CDR1 MNHNS, CDR2 SASEGT. This CDR3 is built from 16 residues. CDR3 protein: CASTTLRRDGAYEQYF. The CDR3 bases are TGTGCCAGCACAACGCTACGTCGCGACGGGGCCTACGAGCAGTACTTC.

This chain joins TRBV5-5 and TRBJ1-5, with TRBD1 as a possible D gene (6 bases). The length of the CDR3 is 15 residues. Per germline, CDR1 SGHKS and CDR2 YYEKEE (reference sequence). Trimming pared 4 bases from V and 0 bases from J, leaving 11 bases between. The CDR3 is CASSMDRHSNQPQHF. Written as DNA, the CDR3 is TGTGCCAGCAGCATGGACAGACATAGCAATCAGCCCCAGCATTTT.

This clonotype showed up many times. The CDR3 region has the DNA TGCGCCAGCAGCTTGTATGCCGGGGGGCGGTACGAGCAGTACTTC. Protein: CASSLYAGGRYEQYF. The rearrangement joins TRBV5-1 to TRBJ2-7, with TRBD2 as a possible D gene (7 bases). Germline V gene data show CDR1 as SGHRS and CDR2 as YFSETQ. V dropped 1 base and J dropped 4 bases, with 15 bases sitting between them. This CDR3 spans 15 amino acids.

A note on this clonotype: The conserved closing phenylalanine or tryptophan is absent in this CDR3, likely reflecting a read error. V and J are TRBV5-1 and TRBJ2-7; the D gene is possibly TRBD1 (5 bases). Germline CDR1 and CDR2: SGHRS and YFSETQ. The CDR3 extends over 14 amino acids. V lost 0 bases to trimming and J lost 0 bases, with 7 bases between them. CDR3 sequence: CASSLGQHSYEQYL. In nucleotides, the CDR3 is TGCGCCAGCAGCTTGGGACAGCACTCCTACGAGCAGTACCTC.

V and J are TRBV19 and TRBJ1-2; 8 bases agree with TRBD1. Germline CDR1 and CDR2: LNHDA and SQIVND (reference sequence). The CDR3 has 14 amino acids. The junction had 10 bases not matched to a gene; V was cut back by 5 bases and J by 8 bases. The CDR3 sequence is CASSAITGGGGYTF. CDR3 DNA: TGTGCCAGTAGTGCCATAACAGGGGGGGGAGGCTACACCTTC.

The chain links TRBV7-2 to TRBJ1-2; D not certain. Germline lookup yields CDR1 SGHTA and CDR2 FQGNSA. V lost 5 bases and J 0 bases, leaving 16 bases between the germline ends. The CDR3 totals 16 residues. CDR3 sequence reads: CASSPNSGATNYGYTF. In DNA form, the CDR3 reads TGTGCCAGCAGCCCAAACTCAGGAGCAACTAACTATGGCTACACCTTC.